This T cell receptor beta chain was profiled in a study of HIV-infected patients and healthy controls. About 450 ng RNA was reverse transcribed with alpha and beta constant-region primers. Alpha and beta chain libraries were made separately by chain-specific third strand synthesis with multiplexing indices. TCRdb reprocessed the 5' RACE reads with MiXCR, giving one entry per CDR3 protein. The sample gives around 7,500 distinct CDR3 sequences, about 7.3% of which show up once; roughly a tenth is in the top ten. Whole-study results and caveats: CDR3 sharing between individuals was lower in HIV-infected patients than in healthy controls.

This clonotype was picked up many times. Its antigen is undetermined. The repertoire came from unfractionated whole blood and reflected all unsorted peripheral T cells. The CDR3 loop spans 16 amino acids. Losses at the gene ends were 5 bases for V and 5 bases for J; bases not matched to a gene: 5. Germline lookup yields CDR1 MGHRA and CDR2 YSYEKL. The rearrangement joins TRBV4-1 to TRBJ2-3; 15 bases agree with TRBD2. The sequencing used blood, collected before antiretroviral therapy. The TCR was taken from an adult with HIV infection. As DNA, the CDR3 is TGCGCCAGCAGCTCGGGACTAGCGGGGGGTGGAGATACGCAGTATTTT. Translating gives CASSSGLAGGGDTQYF.